Listed below are T cell receptor beta chains from one sample, sequenced in a study of T cell responses to AZD1222 COVID-19 vaccine. Measured with immunoSEQ multiplex PCR; TCRdb has only the in-frame clones, and not every one. Of around 76,000 clones in the sample, roughly 84% are singletons; the top ten hold less than 15%. The starting material was peripheral blood, obtained on day 0 of AZD1222 vaccination. All receptors derive from an adult in good health. The CDR3 runs from the conserved cysteine through the conserved F or W.

v_gene: TRBV5-1
j_gene: TRBJ1-5
CDR3aa: CASSLMNQPQHF

v_gene: TRBV6-4
j_gene: TRBJ1-4
CDR3aa: CASTDGILGAAVLEKLFF

v_gene: TRBV5-1
j_gene: TRBJ2-2
CDR3aa: CASSLARLGGELFF

v_gene: TRBV3-1/TRBV3-2
j_gene: TRBJ1-1
CDR3aa: CASSPTRGGDTEAFF

v_gene: TRBV28
j_gene: TRBJ2-7
CDR3aa: CASSYPAGGYEQYF

v_gene: TRBV3-1/TRBV3-2
j_gene: TRBJ2-3
CDR3aa: CATLLPGDTQYF

v_gene: TRBV7-9
j_gene: TRBJ2-7
CDR3aa: CASSLALGALGYEQYF

v_gene: TRBV29-1
j_gene: TRBJ1-2
CDR3aa: CSVVKGQGGDYGYTF

v_gene: TRBV28
j_gene: TRBJ1-5
CDR3aa: CASSLFRDNQHF

v_gene: TRBV19
j_gene: TRBJ1-6
CDR3aa: CASSTSGTGDSPLHF

v_gene: TRBV4-3
j_gene: TRBJ2-2
CDR3aa: CASSLLGGTSNTGELFF

v_gene: TRBV27
j_gene: TRBJ1-5
CDR3aa: CASSLWGAGDQPQHF

v_gene: TRBV5-6
j_gene: TRBJ2-7
CDR3aa: CASSFGTSYEQYF

v_gene: TRBV5-1
j_gene: TRBJ2-7
CDR3aa: CASSLSPGSGYEQYF

v_gene: TRBV10-1
j_gene: TRBJ1-5
CDR3aa: CASSEPKEEGNQPQHF

v_gene: TRBV2
j_gene: TRBJ2-5
CDR3aa: CASGDRGGSETQYF

v_gene: TRBV9
j_gene: TRBJ1-2
CDR3aa: CASREGTTAQPYGYTF

v_gene: TRBV20-1
j_gene: TRBJ1-2
CDR3aa: CSARGGYGYTF

v_gene: TRBV12-3/TRBV12-4
j_gene: TRBJ2-7
CDR3aa: CASSSGYEQYF

v_gene: TRBV5-1
j_gene: TRBJ1-1
CDR3aa: CASSLWGAHTEAFF

v_gene: TRBV5-8
j_gene: TRBJ2-4
CDR3aa: CASSLTGEKDIQYF

v_gene: TRBV12-3/TRBV12-4
j_gene: TRBJ1-1
CDR3aa: CASSKVLNTEAFF

v_gene: TRBV24-1
j_gene: TRBJ1-1
CDR3aa: CATSDPTTGDTEAFF

v_gene: TRBV2
j_gene: TRBJ1-6
CDR3aa: CASSTANNSPLHF